The present T cell receptor beta chain was sequenced within a study of blood T cell repertoires in COVID-19. The repertoire was sequenced with immunoSEQ multiplex PCR; TCRdb's copy has only in-frame clones and lacks some. The data show a few hundred thousand clones, approximately 80% seen once. The specimen was PBMCs or T cells enriched from blood (not recorded which). The TCR was taken from a woman between 40 and 55 years old with acute COVID-19.

The CDR3 is CARQITGDGETQYF. As DNA, the CDR3 is TGTGCCAGACAAATAACAGGGGACGGGGAGACCCAGTACTTC. The chain employs TRBV3-1 (or the pseudogene TRBV3-2) and TRBJ2-5; 7 bases fit TRBD1. The V gene end was trimmed by 9 bases and the J gene end by 5 bases; junction bases not matched to a gene: 12. The CDR3 extends over 14 amino acids. Germline lookup yields CDR1 LGHDT and CDR2 YNNKEL (reference sequence).